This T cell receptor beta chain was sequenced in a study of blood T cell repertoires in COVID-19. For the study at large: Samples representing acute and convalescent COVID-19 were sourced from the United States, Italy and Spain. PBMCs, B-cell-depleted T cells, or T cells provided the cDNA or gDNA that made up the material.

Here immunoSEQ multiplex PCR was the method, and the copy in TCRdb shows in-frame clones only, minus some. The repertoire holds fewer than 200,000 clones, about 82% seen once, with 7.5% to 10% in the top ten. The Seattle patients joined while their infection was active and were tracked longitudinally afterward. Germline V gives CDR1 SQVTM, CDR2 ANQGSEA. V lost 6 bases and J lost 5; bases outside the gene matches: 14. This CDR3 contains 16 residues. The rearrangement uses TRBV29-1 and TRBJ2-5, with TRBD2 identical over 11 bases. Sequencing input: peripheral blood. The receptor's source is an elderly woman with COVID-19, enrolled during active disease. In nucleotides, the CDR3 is TGCAGCGTGGCCGGGGGGTTAGCGGGAGGGTTGGAGACCCAGTACTTC. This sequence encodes CSVAGGLAGGLETQYF.